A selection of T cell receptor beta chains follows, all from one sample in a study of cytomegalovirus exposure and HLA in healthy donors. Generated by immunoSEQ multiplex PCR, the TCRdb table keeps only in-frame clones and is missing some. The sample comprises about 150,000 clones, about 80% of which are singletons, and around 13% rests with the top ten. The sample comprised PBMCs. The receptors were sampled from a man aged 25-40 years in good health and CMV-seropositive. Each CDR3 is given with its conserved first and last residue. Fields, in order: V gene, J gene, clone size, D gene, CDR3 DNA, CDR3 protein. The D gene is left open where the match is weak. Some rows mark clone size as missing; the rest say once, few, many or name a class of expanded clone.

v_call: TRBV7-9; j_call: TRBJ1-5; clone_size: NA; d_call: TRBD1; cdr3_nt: TGTGCCAGCAGCTTATGGACAGGGAAGGGCAATCAGCCCCAGCATTTT; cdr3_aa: CASSLWTGKGNQPQHF
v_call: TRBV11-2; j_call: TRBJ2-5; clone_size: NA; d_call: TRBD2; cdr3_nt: TGTGCCAGCAGTCCGACTGGACTAGCGGGAGTAGATTGGGAGACCCAGTACTTC; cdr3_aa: CASSPTGLAGVDWETQYF
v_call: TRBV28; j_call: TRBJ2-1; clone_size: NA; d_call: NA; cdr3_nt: TGTGCCAGCAGTTCGCTAGACAGCTCCTACAATGAGCAGTTCTTC; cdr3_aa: CASSSLDSSYNEQFF
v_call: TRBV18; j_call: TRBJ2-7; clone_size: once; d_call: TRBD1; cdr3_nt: TGTGCCAGCTCGTCACAGGGGGCAAGCTACGAGCAGTACTTC; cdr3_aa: CASSSQGASYEQYF
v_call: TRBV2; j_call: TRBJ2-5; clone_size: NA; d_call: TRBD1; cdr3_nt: TGTGCCAGCGGCTTTACGGGACAGACCCAAGAGACCCAGTACTTC; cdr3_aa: CASGFTGQTQETQYF
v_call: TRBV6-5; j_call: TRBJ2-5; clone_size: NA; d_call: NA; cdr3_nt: TGTGCCAGCGGGGGCATGGGTTGCGCGCACCACTTC; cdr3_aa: CASGGMGCAHHF
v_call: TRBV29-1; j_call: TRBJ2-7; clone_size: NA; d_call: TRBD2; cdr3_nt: TGCAGCGTCCATTATAGCGGACGCGGGGGGACCCCCTACGAGCAGTACTTC; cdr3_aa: CSVHYSGRGGTPYEQYF
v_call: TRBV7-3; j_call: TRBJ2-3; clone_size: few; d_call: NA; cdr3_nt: TGTGCCAGCAGCACCGGGACTGCAACAGATACGCAGTATTTT; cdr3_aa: CASSTGTATDTQYF
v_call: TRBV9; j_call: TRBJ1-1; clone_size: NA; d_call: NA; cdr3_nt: TGTGCCAGCAGCGTACGGTCGGACACTGAAGCTTTCTTT; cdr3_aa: CASSVRSDTEAFF
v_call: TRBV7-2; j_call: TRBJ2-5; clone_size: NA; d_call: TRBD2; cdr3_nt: TGTGCCAGCAGCCCGCAGCGGGAGGGAGGCGAGACCCAGTACTTC; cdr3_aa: CASSPQREGGETQYF
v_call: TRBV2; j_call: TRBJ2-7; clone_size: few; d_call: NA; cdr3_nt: TGTGCCAGCAGTGAAGGGGGGCTAGCCGCCTACGAGCAGTACTTC; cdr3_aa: CASSEGGLAAYEQYF
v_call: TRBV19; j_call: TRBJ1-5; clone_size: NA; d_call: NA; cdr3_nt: TGTGCCAGTAGTATAGCCCCGGGGTTTCGGGGGGAAAATCAGCCCCAGCATTTT; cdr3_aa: CASSIAPGFRGENQPQHF
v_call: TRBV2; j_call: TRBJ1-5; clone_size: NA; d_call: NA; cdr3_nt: TGTGCCAGCAGTGAAGTTTTGAGGGTGCCCCAGCATTTT; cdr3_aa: CASSEVLRVPQHF
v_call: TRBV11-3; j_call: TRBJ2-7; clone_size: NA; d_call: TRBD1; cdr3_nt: TGTGCCAGCAGCTCTCTGACAGGGGGAGAGCAGTACTTC; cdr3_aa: CASSSLTGGEQYF
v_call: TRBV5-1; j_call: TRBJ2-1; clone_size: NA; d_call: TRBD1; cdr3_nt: TGCGCCAGCAGCGTCCCGGACAGGGGGAGCGAGCAGTTCTTC; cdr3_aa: CASSVPDRGSEQFF
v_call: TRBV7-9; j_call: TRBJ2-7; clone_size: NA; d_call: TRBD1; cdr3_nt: TGTTCCAGCAGCTCAGTGACAGGGGTTTCTAAGGACGAGCAGTACTTC; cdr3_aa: CSSSSVTGVSKDEQYF
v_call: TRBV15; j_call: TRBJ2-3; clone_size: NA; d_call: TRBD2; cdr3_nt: TGTGCCACCAGCAAGTCGACTAGCGGCACTAGCACAGATACGCAGTATTTT; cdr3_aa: CATSKSTSGTSTDTQYF
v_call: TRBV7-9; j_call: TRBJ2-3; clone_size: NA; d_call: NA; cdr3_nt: TGTGCCAGCAGTCTCGTTGGCGGGATGACAGATACGCAGTATTTT; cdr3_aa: CASSLVGGMTDTQYF
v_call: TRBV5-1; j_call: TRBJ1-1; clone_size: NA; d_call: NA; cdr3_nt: TGCGCCAGCAGAGGGGAATTTAACACTGAAGCTTTCTTT; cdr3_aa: CASRGEFNTEAFF